Detailed here is one T cell receptor (beta chain). These data belong to a study of CD4 and CD8 cells across lung adenocarcinoma regions. From the PCR reads, TCRdb called clonotypes with MiXCR, one entry per CDR3 protein. The sample lists 10,000 to 15,000 distinct CDR3 sequences; approximately 49% were seen once. Donors had localized lung adenocarcinoma, a non-small cell lung cancer. The sequence came from a female donor with lung adenocarcinoma. The CD4 and CD8 labels of this study may be unreliable. Material: CD8+ T cells from the center of a lung tumor.

The CDR3 region is CASSSFAGGPDTQYF. The CDR3 bases are TGTGCCAGCAGCTCTTTTGCCGGGGGGCCAGATACGCAGTATTTT. The V call is TRBV7-2, the J call TRBJ2-3; a weak D match, TRBD2 (7 bases). Germline CDR1 reads SGHTA; CDR2 reads FQGNSA. The CDR3 is 15 residues long. V was clipped by 4 bases and J by 4 bases, with 15 bases between them.